Following are 14 T cell receptor beta chains from one sample sequenced in a study of T cells in Graves' hyperthyroidism and ophthalmopathy. The TCR beta CDR3 regions underwent amplification using RNA transcripts as the source. First-round RT-PCR targeting the TCR CDR3 was performed with the HTBI primer set. One entry per CDR3 protein results from TCRdb running MiXCR on the multiplex PCR reads. The sample has about 480,000 distinct CDR3 sequences; approximately 25% are singletons. The sequencing sample was made of blood. The receptors stem from a woman aged 25-40 years with Graves' ophthalmopathy.

This clonotype was detected only a few times. The chain recombines TRBV6-5 with TRBJ2-5; the D gene is possibly TRBD2 (5 bases). The germline V gene has CDR1 MNHEY and CDR2 SVGAGI. CDR3 size: 14 residues. Trimming removed 2 bases at V and 2 bases at J, with 9 bases between. The CDR3 coding sequence is TGTGCCAGCAGTTACCGGGAAGAACAAGAGACCCAGTACTTC. Protein: CASSYREEQETQYF.

This clonotype was seen repeatedly, ten times or more. J is TRBJ1-2 and V is TRBV30; D gene uncertain. Trimming removed 4 bases from V and 8 bases from J, with 17 bases in between. This CDR3 has 13 amino acids. CDR1 GTSNPN and CDR2 SVGIG come from the germline V gene (reference sequence). CDR3 amino acids: CAWTGMSLYGYTF. CDR3 nucleotides: TGTGCCTGGACCGGGATGTCCCTTTACGGCTACACCTTC.

This clonotype was counted between two and nine times. The chain carries TRBV27 and TRBJ2-7, with 9 bases identical to TRBD2. There are 15 residues in the CDR3. CDR1 is MNHEY and CDR2 is SMNVEV in the germline V gene (reference sequence). V lost 0 bases, J lost 3 bases, and 3 bases stayed unmatched. DNA for the CDR3: TGTGCCAGCAGTTTATCGACTAGCGGAGACTACGAGCAGTACTTC. Its translation is CASSLSTSGDYEQYF.

This clonotype was counted a few times. The rearrangement links TRBV2 to TRBJ1-5; possible D gene TRBD1, 5 bases. V lost 6 bases and J 2 bases, leaving 14 bases between the germline ends. Germline V CDR1 and CDR2: SNHLY, FYNNEI. The length of the CDR3 is 15 residues. In nucleotides, the CDR3 is TGTGCCAGCAGCCCCGGGGGGTACGGCAATCAGCCCCAGCATTTT. It yields the protein CASSPGGYGNQPQHF.

This clonotype was seen many times. The rearrangement uses TRBV12-3 or TRBV12-4 and TRBJ1-2; possibly TRBD1 for D (5 bases). V lost 6 bases and J 4 bases, leaving 9 bases between the germline ends. This CDR3 is 12 amino acids long. The CDR3: CASRRGLYGYTF. The CDR3 DNA is TGTGCCAGCAGGCGGGGCCTCTATGGCTACACCTTC.

V usage is TRBV28 and J usage is TRBJ1-1; no firm D call. Germline CDR1 reads MDHEN; CDR2 reads SYDVKM. Trimming removed 10 bases at V and 8 bases at J, with 11 bases between. There are 10 residues in the CDR3. The CDR3 loop reads CATALGEAFF. CDR3 sequence (DNA): TGTGCCACCGCTCTCGGGGAAGCTTTCTTT.

This clonotype was seen ten or more times. This chain links TRBV6-5 with TRBJ2-2; D is possibly TRBD2 (6 bases). The length of the CDR3 is 17 residues. Germline CDR1 is MNHEY and CDR2 is SVGAGI. Trimming took off 2 bases at V and 1 base at J, with 14 bases between the two ends. The CDR3 DNA is TGTGCCAGCAGTTACCCTAGGGACTCAGAGAACACCGGGGAGCTGTTTTTT. It encodes CASSYPRDSENTGELFF.

V is TRBV3-1 and J is TRBJ2-5, with a weak D call TRBD2 (5 bases). This CDR3 is built from 16 residues. Germline lookup yields CDR1 LGHDT and CDR2 YNNKEL (reference sequence). V was trimmed by 1 base and J by 3 bases, leaving 15 bases between them. The CDR3 sequence is CASSQGFVMREETQYF. The CDR3 DNA reads TGTGCCAGCAGCCAAGGTTTCGTGATGCGGGAAGAGACCCAGTACTTC.

This clonotype was counted at least ten times. This sequence joins TRBV12-3 or TRBV12-4 and TRBJ2-7; no reliable D call. The V and J ends lost 5 bases and 7 bases respectively, with 18 bases between them. This CDR3 contains 14 residues. DNA for the CDR3: TGTGCCAGCAGTCCCCGGACGGCAGAAGGGGAGCAGTACTTC. The encoded protein is CASSPRTAEGEQYF.

This clonotype was picked up many times. The CDR3 here is CAWRGQMNTEAFF. The CDR3 coding sequence is TGTGCCTGGCGGGGACAGATGAACACTGAAGCTTTCTTT. V usage is TRBV30 and J usage is TRBJ1-1; 7 bases are a match to TRBD1. Unmatched junction bases numbered 3, after V lost 5 bases and J lost 0 bases. Germline V gene sequence: CDR1 GTSNPN, CDR2 SVGIG (reference sequence). The CDR3 covers 13 residues.

The table lists this clonotype with many counts. The chain combines TRBV30 with TRBJ1-1; 10 nucleotides line up with TRBD1. The CDR3 consists of 14 residues. V shed 2 bases and J 4 bases; nucleotides not matched to a gene: 4. From germline, CDR1 is GTSNPN and CDR2 SVGIG (reference sequence). This CDR3 is CAWSPGTGVTEAFF. The CDR3 nucleotides are TGTGCCTGGAGTCCCGGGACAGGGGTCACTGAAGCTTTCTTT.

This chain links TRBV12-3 or TRBV12-4 with TRBJ2-2; the match to TRBD2 covers 10 bases. The CDR3 is 16 amino acids. J was trimmed by 7 bases and V by 3 bases; bases with no gene match: 8. The CDR3 loop reads CASSFASGGANGELFF. CDR3 bases: TGTGCCAGCAGTTTCGCCAGCGGGGGGGCCAACGGGGAGCTGTTTTTT.

Turning to this clonotype: A clone one base away is much larger, so this may be a read error. This sequence joins TRBV3-1 and TRBJ1-2, with 8 bases fitting TRBD1. Per the germline V gene, CDR1 is LGHDT and CDR2 is YNNKEL (reference sequence). This CDR3 comprises 15 residues. CDR3 nucleotide sequence: TGTGCCAGCAGCCAACCCACGGACAGGGCGGGTGGCTACGCCTTC. It specifies CASSQPTDRAGGYAF.

This clonotype was counted at least ten times. The CDR3 region has the DNA TGTGCCAGCAGGTTCCAGGGGGCTGGCGGGGCCAACGTCCTGACTTTC. Residues: CASRFQGAGGANVLTF. The genes are TRBV6-1 and TRBJ2-6; 8 bases line up with TRBD1. CDR1 and CDR2 (germline): MNHNS, SASEGT. This CDR3 has 16 amino acids. V shed 6 bases, J shed 4 bases, and the junction held 8 bases outside the gene matches.